The subject of this entry is one T cell receptor beta chain. V trimming: 8 bases; J trimming: 6 bases; junction bases outside the gene matches: 12. Germline CDR1 and CDR2: SGHNT and YENEEA. The CDR3 extends over 14 amino acids. The source of the sample is a study of T cells in Graves' hyperthyroidism and ophthalmopathy. Template material for amplifying TCR beta CDR3 regions consisted of RNA transcripts. Initially, a first-round RT-PCR of the TCR CDR3 employed the HTBI primer set. TCRdb re-analysed the multiplex PCR reads in MiXCR, keeping a single row per CDR3 protein. The sample includes hundreds of thousands of distinct CDR3 sequences, 30% to 40% of them seen just once.

The V call is TRBV11-3, the J call TRBJ1-1; 7 nucleotides align to TRBD1. Input material: blood. This TCR came from a woman aged 40 to 50 with Graves' hyperthyroidism. CDR3 DNA sequence: TGTGCCAGCCGGCTGAGGACAGGATACGCTGAAGCTTTCTTT. This sequence encodes CASRLRTGYAEAFF.